The 21 T cell receptor beta chains presented below share a single source sample, sequenced in a study of memory CD4+ T cells and cytomegalovirus serostatus (dated by TCRdb to between 2018 and 2021). The library was made by the immunoSEQ multiplex PCR assay. Here the immuneACCESS table is served through TCRdb, limited to in-frame sequences with V and J called. Missing clones are a known gap in these copies; in checked studies unresolved V genes cover under half, and the rest lacks a known reason. The sample yields 40,000 to 45,000 clones; over 65% were counted once. Jointly, the top ten make up roughly 1.9% of the sample. A FACSAria II was used to sort memory CD4+ T cells, defined as single viable CD3+CD4+CD8-CD45RO+ cells. The sequenced sample consisted of memory CD4+ T cells from blood. These receptors came from an adult in good health and CMV-seronegative.

The chain has TRBV2 and TRBJ2-7; D gene ambiguous. With 10 bases removed from V and 4 bases from J, the gap between germline ends came to 5 bases. The CDR3 consists of 9 residues. Germline lookup yields CDR1 SNHLY and CDR2 FYNNEI. The CDR3 region is CATGYEQYF. CDR3 coding DNA: TGTGCCACTGGGTACGAGCAGTACTTC.

Only one count was recorded for this clone. The sample holds other DNA sequences that translate to the same CDR3. This sequence joins TRBV11-2 and TRBJ1-1, with D maybe TRBD1 (6 bases). In germline, CDR1 is SGHAT, CDR2 FQNNGV. With 5 bases removed from V and 3 bases from J, the gap between germline ends came to 10 bases. CDR3 length: 13 amino acids. CDR3: CASSPRTDTEAFF. DNA for the CDR3: TGTGCCAGCAGCCCGCGGACAGACACTGAAGCTTTCTTT.

The CDR3: CASSHPTGVGLNQPQHF. For the CDR3, the DNA is TGCGCCAGCAGCCACCCGACAGGGGTCGGACTCAATCAGCCCCAGCATTTT. The chain carries TRBV4-1 and TRBJ1-5; TRBD1 matches at 8 bases. CDR1 is MGHRA, CDR2 YSYEKL, per germline. Trimming at V came to 3 bases and at J to 3 bases, leaving 10 bases not matched to a gene. The CDR3 is made up of 17 amino acids.

The rearrangement links TRBV5-1 to TRBJ2-7; D is unresolved. The CDR3 loop spans 13 amino acids. Trimming stripped 1 base from V and 4 bases from J, with 9 bases between. The V gene's germline CDR1 is SGHRS and CDR2 YFSETQ. The CDR3 DNA reads as TGCGCCAGCAGCTTGACAAGGTCGTACGAGCAGTACTTC. Translating gives CASSLTRSYEQYF.

This clone was seen a single time. J is TRBJ1-2 and V is TRBV7-3; TRBD1 matches 10 bases. The CDR3 length is 15 residues. Germline CDR1 is SGHTA and CDR2 is FQGTGA. J was trimmed by 1 base and V by 5 bases; bases with no gene match: 4. The CDR3 protein is CASSPGQGGNYGYTF. Here the CDR3 DNA reads TGTGCCAGCAGCCCCGGACAGGGGGGTAACTATGGCTACACCTTC.

This sequence joins TRBV28 and TRBJ2-5; tentative D call: TRBD1 (6 bases). V was cut by 5 bases and J by 4 bases, with 17 bases left in between. Germline assignment: CDR1 MDHEN and CDR2 SYDVKM. The CDR3 is 15 amino acids. CDR3 amino acids: CASSPQTGAVETQYF. The DNA for the CDR3 is TGTGCCAGCAGTCCCCAGACAGGCGCCGTAGAGACCCAGTACTTC.

The sample holds a few counts of this clone. V usage is TRBV5-5 and J usage is TRBJ2-4, with D maybe TRBD2 (6 bases). The CDR3 has 14 amino acids. With 4 bases removed from V and 13 bases from J, the gap between germline ends came to 21 bases. Germline V gives CDR1 SGHKS, CDR2 YYEKEE (reference sequence). In nucleotides, the CDR3 is TGTGCCAGCAGCCCACCCCGACAAGGGACTTCACAGTACTTC. It is translated as CASSPPRQGTSQYF.

The V gene is TRBV5-5, the J gene TRBJ1-1; D is undetermined. Trimming shortened V by 0 bases and J by 6 bases, and 3 bases separated the two germline ends. Germline CDR1 reads SGHKS; CDR2 reads YYEKEE (reference sequence). This CDR3 has 11 residues. CDR3 sequence reads: CASSLVAEAFF. For the CDR3, the DNA is TGTGCCAGCAGCTTGGTGGCTGAAGCTTTCTTT.

The CDR3, as DNA: TGTGCCAGCAGCTTAGAACAGGGCTACGAGCAGTACTTC. Its translation: CASSLEQGYEQYF. V gene TRBV7-6 combines with J gene TRBJ2-7; weak D call: TRBD1 (6 bases). Germline V lookup: CDR1 SGHVS, CDR2 FNYEAQ. The CDR3 totals 13 residues. Trimming took 1 base from V and 3 from J, leaving 7 bases between them.

This clone was counted a few times. This chain uses TRBV2 with TRBJ2-1; D perhaps matches TRBD2 (5 bases). The V gene lost 7 bases and the J gene lost 4 bases, with 17 bases spanning the gap. Germline V gives CDR1 SNHLY, CDR2 FYNNEI. This CDR3 comprises 15 residues. Written as DNA, the CDR3 is TGTGCCAGCACCCGGACCCAGAGCGGATACAATGAGCAGTTCTTC. As protein: CASTRTQSGYNEQFF.

The rearrangement uses TRBV28 and TRBJ2-5; D is perhaps TRBD1 or TRBD2 (6 bases each). The germline gives CDR1 MDHEN, CDR2 SYDVKM. This CDR3 has 16 amino acids. Trimming removed 5 bases at V and 0 bases at J, with 16 bases between. CDR3 DNA sequence: TGTGCCAGCAGTCTTGGCTGGGGGGCACACCAAGAGACCCAGTACTTC. Translating it yields CASSLGWGAHQETQYF. The complete variable domain, with remaining parts taken from reference TRBV28 and TRBJ2-5, reads DVKVTQSSRYLVKRTGEKVFLECVQDMDHENMFWYRQDPGLGLRLIYFSYDVKMKEKGDIPEGYSVSREKKERFSLILESASTNQTSMYLCASSLGWGAHQETQYFGPGTRLLVL.

The chain is built from TRBV5-1 and TRBJ2-7; 7 bases are a match to TRBD1. Germline CDR1 SGHRS, CDR2 YFSETQ. The CDR3 runs to 15 residues. Germline trimming cut 4 bases from V and 0 bases from J; bases unmatched to any gene: 7. The CDR3 is CASSLDRVFSYEQYF. The DNA for the CDR3 is TGCGCCAGCAGCCTTGACAGGGTCTTCTCCTACGAGCAGTACTTC.

V gene TRBV2 combines with J gene TRBJ2-5; TRBD2 aligns across 11 bases. CDR3 length equals 13 residues. Germline loops: CDR1 SNHLY, CDR2 FYNNEI. The ends lost 11 bases at V and 1 base at J; junction bases unmatched: 3. CDR3 in amino acids: CAVGTSGQETQYF. In DNA form, the CDR3 reads TGTGCCGTGGGGACTAGCGGCCAAGAGACCCAGTACTTC.

V gene TRBV6-1 combines with J gene TRBJ1-6; D call uncertain. Germline CDR1 and CDR2: MNHNS and SASEGT. The V and J ends lost 4 bases and 6 bases respectively, with 7 bases between them. There are 13 residues in the CDR3. CDR3 sequence (DNA): TGTGCCAGCAGTGGCACACCTAATTCACCCCTCCACTTT. This codes for CASSGTPNSPLHF.

This clone appeared once. V is TRBV5-4 and J is TRBJ2-7, with D tentatively TRBD1 (7 bases). The germline CDR1 and CDR2 sequences are SGHNT and YYREEE (reference sequence). The CDR3 runs 15 residues. Trimming removed 0 bases at V and 2 bases at J, with 12 bases between. The CDR3 coding sequence is TGTGCCAGCAGCTTGGGGCGGGACAGCCCCTACGAGCAGTACTTC. Its protein product is CASSLGRDSPYEQYF.

This rearrangement joins TRBV5-1 to TRBJ2-5, with 10 bases aligning to TRBD1. V was pared by 5 bases and J by 5 bases, with 6 bases of the junction left unmatched. Germline V gene sequence: CDR1 SGHRS, CDR2 YFSETQ. CDR3 length equals 14 residues. The CDR3 DNA follows: TGCGCCAGCAGAGCCGGGACAGGGGATGAGACCCAGTACTTC. Encoded protein: CASRAGTGDETQYF.

This clone has only one observation. V is TRBV6-4 and J is TRBJ1-1; 8 nucleotides align to TRBD1. V lost 6 bases and J lost 5; bases outside the gene matches: 8. This CDR3 has 14 residues. Germline V gene lookup returns CDR1 MRHNA and CDR2 SNTAGT. The CDR3 DNA is TGTGCCAGCAGGACTCAACAGGGGGGGACTGAAGCTTTCTTT. Its translation: CASRTQQGGTEAFF.

The chain has TRBV9 and TRBJ2-3, with 8 bases fitting TRBD1. Germline CDR1 is SGDLS and CDR2 is YYNGEE. The CDR3 is 16 residues long. V was clipped by 0 bases and J by 4 bases; unmatched bases: 7. As DNA, the CDR3 is TGTGCCAGCAGCGTAGGGCTGCAGGGGGCATCAGATACGCAGTATTTT. As protein: CASSVGLQGASDTQYF.

V gene TRBV5-1 combines with J gene TRBJ2-4; D is unclear. The germline V gene has CDR1 SGHRS and CDR2 YFSETQ. There are 17 residues in the CDR3. Trimming stripped 4 bases from V and 0 bases from J, with 17 bases between. The CDR3 DNA sequence: TGCGCCAGCAGCACTGGGGTTGGGGAACTAGCCAAAAACATTCAGTACTTC. Translation gives CASSTGVGELAKNIQYF.

V gene TRBV6-1 combines with J gene TRBJ1-6; tentatively, D is TRBD1 (6 bases). Trimming shortened V by 2 bases and J by 9 bases, and 17 bases separated the two germline ends. CDR1 is MNHNS, CDR2 SASEGT, per germline. The CDR3 totals 16 residues. In nucleotides, the CDR3 is TGTGCCAGCAGTGAATGGTACAGGGACGCCTTTTCACCCCTCCACTTT. Its translation is CASSEWYRDAFSPLHF.

The V and J genes are TRBV7-8 and TRBJ1-6, with D possibly matching TRBD1 (6 bases). There are 17 residues in the CDR3. Germline-derived CDR1 and CDR2 are SGHVS and FQNEAQ. With 5 bases removed from V and 7 bases from J, the gap between germline ends came to 21 bases. CDR3 in amino acids: CASSPPQRQGWNSPLHF. CDR3 nucleotide sequence: TGTGCCAGCAGCCCCCCACAGCGGCAGGGGTGGAATTCACCCCTCCACTTT.